The sequence of this TCR beta chain was determined in a study of blood T cells in healthy people across ages. Whole-study results and caveats: For the donors, CMV status was unknown and possibly confounded expanded clonotype changes. Fewer expanded clones and more diversity marked long-lived versus aged donors.

This clonotype was counted many times. Its antigen is not known. The use of a sample-barcoded 5' primer and a J-beta primer mix characterized a second PCR of about 7 to 12 cycles. Each TCR beta cDNA got a 12-nucleotide random molecular identifier. Sequencing of every sample gave 2.5 million or more CDR3-containing paired-end reads. TCRdb passed the 5' RACE reads through MiXCR, listing each CDR3 protein once. This sample yields 870,000 or so distinct CDR3 sequences, of which under 35% are seen a single time; 17% belongs to the top ten. Deletions cut 0 bases from V and 0 bases from J, with 12 bases between. The length of the CDR3 is 18 residues. Per the germline V gene, CDR1 is MNHEY and CDR2 is SVGEGT.

The sequenced sample consisted of blood. The clonotype originates from a woman aged 80 or older in good health. The chain joins TRBV6-2 or TRBV6-3 to TRBJ2-6; no definite D call. CDR3 loop: CASSYSAGRSSGANVLTF. The DNA for the CDR3 is TGTGCCAGCAGTTACTCAGCAGGTAGAAGCTCTGGGGCCAACGTCCTGACTTTC.